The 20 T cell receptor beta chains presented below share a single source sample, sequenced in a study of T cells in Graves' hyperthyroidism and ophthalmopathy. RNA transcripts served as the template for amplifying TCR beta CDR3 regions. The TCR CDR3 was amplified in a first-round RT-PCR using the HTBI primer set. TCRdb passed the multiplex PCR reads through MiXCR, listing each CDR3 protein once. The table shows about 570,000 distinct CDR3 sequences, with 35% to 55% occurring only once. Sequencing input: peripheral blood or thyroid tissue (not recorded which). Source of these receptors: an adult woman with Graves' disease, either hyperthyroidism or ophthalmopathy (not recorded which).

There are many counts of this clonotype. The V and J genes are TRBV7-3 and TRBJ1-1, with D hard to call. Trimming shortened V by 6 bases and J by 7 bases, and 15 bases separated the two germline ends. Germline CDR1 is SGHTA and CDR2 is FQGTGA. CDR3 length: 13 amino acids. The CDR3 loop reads CASSQQGSVEAFF. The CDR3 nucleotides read TGTGCCAGCAGTCAACAAGGTTCGGTTGAAGCTTTCTTT. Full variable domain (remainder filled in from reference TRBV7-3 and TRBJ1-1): GAGVSQTPSNKVTEKGKYVELRCDPISGHTALYWYRQSLGQGPEFLIYFQGTGAADDSGLPNDRFFAVRPEGSVSTLKIQRTERGDSAVYLCASSQQGSVEAFFGQGTRLTVV.

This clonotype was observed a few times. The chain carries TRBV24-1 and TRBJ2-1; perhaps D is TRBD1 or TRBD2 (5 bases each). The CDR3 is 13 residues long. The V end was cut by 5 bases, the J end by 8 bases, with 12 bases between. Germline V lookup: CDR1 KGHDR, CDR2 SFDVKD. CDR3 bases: TGTGCCACCAGTGCCACCGGGGCGCATGAGCAGTTCTTC. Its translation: CATSATGAHEQFF.

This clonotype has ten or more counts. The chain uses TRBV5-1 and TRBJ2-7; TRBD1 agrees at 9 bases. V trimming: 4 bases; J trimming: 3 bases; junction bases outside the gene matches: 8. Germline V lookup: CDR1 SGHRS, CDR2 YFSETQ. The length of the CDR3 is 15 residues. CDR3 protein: CASSSRQGVYYEQYF. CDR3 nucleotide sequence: TGCGCCAGCAGCAGCCGACAGGGGGTATACTACGAGCAGTACTTC.

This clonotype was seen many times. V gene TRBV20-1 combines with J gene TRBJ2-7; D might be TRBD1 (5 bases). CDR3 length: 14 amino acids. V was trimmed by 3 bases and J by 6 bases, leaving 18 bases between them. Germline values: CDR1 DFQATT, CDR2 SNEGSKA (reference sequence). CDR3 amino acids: CSARRGQSTSEQYF. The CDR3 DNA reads TGCAGTGCTAGGAGAGGACAATCGACATCCGAGCAGTACTTC.

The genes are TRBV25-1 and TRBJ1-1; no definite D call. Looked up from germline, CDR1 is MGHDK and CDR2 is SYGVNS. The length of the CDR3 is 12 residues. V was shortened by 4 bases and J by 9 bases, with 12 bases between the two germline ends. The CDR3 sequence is CASSAPGDKAFF. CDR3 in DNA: TGTGCCAGCAGTGCTCCCGGCGACAAAGCTTTCTTT.

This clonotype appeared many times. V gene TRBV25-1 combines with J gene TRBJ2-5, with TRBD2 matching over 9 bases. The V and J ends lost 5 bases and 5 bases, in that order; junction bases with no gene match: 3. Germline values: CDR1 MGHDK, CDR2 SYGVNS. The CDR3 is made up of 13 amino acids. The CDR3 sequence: CASSPSGRETQYF. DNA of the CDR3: TGTGCCAGCAGTCCGAGCGGGAGGGAGACCCAGTACTTC.

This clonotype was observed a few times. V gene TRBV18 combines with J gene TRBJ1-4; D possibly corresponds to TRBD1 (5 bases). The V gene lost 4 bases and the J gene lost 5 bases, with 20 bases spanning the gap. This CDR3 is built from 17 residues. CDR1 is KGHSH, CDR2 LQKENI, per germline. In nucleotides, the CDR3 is TGTGCCAGCTCACTTTATAATTTGCAGACAGAGAATGAAAAACTGTTTTTT. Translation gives CASSLYNLQTENEKLFF.

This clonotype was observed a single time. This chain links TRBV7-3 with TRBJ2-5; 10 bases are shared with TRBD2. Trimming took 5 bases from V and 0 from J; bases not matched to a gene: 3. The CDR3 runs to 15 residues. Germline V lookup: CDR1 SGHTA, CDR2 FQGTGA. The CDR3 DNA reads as TGTGCCAGCAGCGGTAGCGGGGGGTACCAAGAGACCCAGTACTTC. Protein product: CASSGSGGYQETQYF.

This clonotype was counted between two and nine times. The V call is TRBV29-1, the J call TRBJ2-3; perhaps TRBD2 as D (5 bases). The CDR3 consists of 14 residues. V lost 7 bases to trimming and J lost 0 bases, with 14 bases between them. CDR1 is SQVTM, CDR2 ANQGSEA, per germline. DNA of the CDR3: TGCAGCGCCCTCAGCGGAGCTAGCACAGATACGCAGTATTTT. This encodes CSALSGASTDTQYF.

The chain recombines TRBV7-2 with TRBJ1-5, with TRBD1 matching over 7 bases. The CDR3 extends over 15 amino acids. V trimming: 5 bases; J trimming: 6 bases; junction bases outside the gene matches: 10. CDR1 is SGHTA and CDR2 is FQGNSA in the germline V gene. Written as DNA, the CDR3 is TGTGCCAGCAGCCAATCGACAGGGAGCCGTCAGCCCCAGCATTTT. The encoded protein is CASSQSTGSRQPQHF.

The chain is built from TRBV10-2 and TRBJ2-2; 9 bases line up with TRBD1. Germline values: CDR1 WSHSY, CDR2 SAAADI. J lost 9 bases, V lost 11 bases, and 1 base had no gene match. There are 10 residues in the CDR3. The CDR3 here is CAGQGRELFF. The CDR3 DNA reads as TGCGCCGGACAGGGGCGGGAGCTGTTTTTT.

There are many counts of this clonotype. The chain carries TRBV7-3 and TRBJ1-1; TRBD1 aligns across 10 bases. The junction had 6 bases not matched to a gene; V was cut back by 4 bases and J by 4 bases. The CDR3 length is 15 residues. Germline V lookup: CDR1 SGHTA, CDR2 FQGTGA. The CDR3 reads CASSSGRDRGTEAFF. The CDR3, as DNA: TGTGCCAGCAGCTCGGGACGGGACAGGGGCACTGAAGCTTTCTTT.

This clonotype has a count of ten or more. The CDR3 is CASSVGGLGYTEAFF. The CDR3 DNA is TGTGCCAGCAGCGTAGGCGGGTTAGGGTACACTGAAGCTTTCTTT. V and J are TRBV9 and TRBJ1-1; D remains ambiguous. CDR1 is SGDLS and CDR2 is YYNGEE in the germline V gene. The CDR3 sequence is 15 residues long. V was shortened by 0 bases and J by 3 bases, with 12 bases between the two germline ends.

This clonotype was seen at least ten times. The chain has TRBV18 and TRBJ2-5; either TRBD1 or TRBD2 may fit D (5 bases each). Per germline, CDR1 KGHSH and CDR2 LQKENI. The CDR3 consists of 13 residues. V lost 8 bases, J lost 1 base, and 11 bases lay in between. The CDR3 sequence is CASTRERQETQYF. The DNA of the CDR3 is TGTGCCAGCACCAGGGAGCGCCAAGAGACCCAGTACTTC.

CDR3 region: CAISDGTGGPGANVLTF. In DNA, the CDR3 is TGTGCCATCAGTGACGGGACAGGGGGACCTGGGGCCAACGTCCTGACTTTC. The chain has TRBV10-3 and TRBJ2-6, with 11 bases aligning to TRBD1. The CDR3 has 17 residues. Trimming at V came to 3 bases and at J to 2 bases, leaving 3 bases not matched to a gene. Germline loops: CDR1 ENHRY, CDR2 SYGVKD.

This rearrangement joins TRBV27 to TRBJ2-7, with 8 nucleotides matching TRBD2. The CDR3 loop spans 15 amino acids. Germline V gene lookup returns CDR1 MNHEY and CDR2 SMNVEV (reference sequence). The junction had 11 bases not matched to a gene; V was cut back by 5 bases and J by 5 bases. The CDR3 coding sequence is TGTGCCAGCAGTCCGGGACTAGTGAGGCTACACGAGCAGTACTTC. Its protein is CASSPGLVRLHEQYF.

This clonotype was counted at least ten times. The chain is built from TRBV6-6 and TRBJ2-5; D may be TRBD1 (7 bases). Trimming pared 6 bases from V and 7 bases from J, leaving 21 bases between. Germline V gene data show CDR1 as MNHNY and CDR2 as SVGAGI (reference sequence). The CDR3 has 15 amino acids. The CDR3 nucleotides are TGTGCCAGCAGCCAGATCCGGGCGCAGGGGGGGACCCAGTACTTC. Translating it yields CASSQIRAQGGTQYF.

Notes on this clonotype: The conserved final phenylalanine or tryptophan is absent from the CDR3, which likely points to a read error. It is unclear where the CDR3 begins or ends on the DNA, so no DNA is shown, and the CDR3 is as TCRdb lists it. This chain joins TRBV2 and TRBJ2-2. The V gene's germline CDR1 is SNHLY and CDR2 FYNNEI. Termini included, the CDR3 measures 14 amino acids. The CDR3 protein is CASSVMVGHRGAVV.

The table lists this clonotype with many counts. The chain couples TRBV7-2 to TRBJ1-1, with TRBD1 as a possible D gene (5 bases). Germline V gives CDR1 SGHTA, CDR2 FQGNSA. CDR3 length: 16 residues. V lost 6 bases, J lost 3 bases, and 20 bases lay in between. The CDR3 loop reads CASRLSVTDYHTEAFF. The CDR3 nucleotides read TGTGCCAGCAGACTATCCGTGACAGACTACCACACTGAAGCTTTCTTT.

The CDR3 protein is CASSPQGGMTEAFF. The CDR3 bases are TGTGCCAGCAGCCCACAGGGCGGGATGACTGAAGCTTTCTTT. V usage is TRBV7-9 and J usage is TRBJ1-1, with D possibly being TRBD1 (6 bases). Deletions cut 5 bases from V and 5 bases from J, with 15 bases between. CDR3 length equals 14 residues. Germline values: CDR1 SEHNR, CDR2 FQNEAQ (reference sequence).